This T cell receptor beta chain was recorded in a study of blood T cell repertoires in COVID-19. The overall study: Samples came from the United States, Italy and Spain, spanning acute and convalescent COVID-19.

Original processing methods: Reference gene primers were amplified, and this amplification served to estimate nucleated cell counts. Sequencing used immunoSEQ multiplex PCR; TCRdb keeps in-frame clones, though not all of them. The V and J calls and clone size come from that table; D and trimming were worked out from the DNA. The sample contains 93,000 or so clones, 70% to 90% of which appear only once. This clone was observed once. The CDR3 length is 14 residues. V shed 1 base and J 3 bases; nucleotides not matched to a gene: 2. Germline CDR1 is SGHVS and CDR2 is FQNEAQ. The J gene is TRBJ1-1, the V gene TRBV7-8, with TRBD1 matching 7 bases. This TCR was recovered from a man over 45 in a cohort sampled during active COVID-19. Sample: peripheral blood. The DNA of the CDR3 is TGTGCCAGCAGCTTAGATGACAGGGACACTGAAGCTTTCTTT. It specifies CASSLDDRDTEAFF.